These T cell receptor beta chains were read from a single sample in a study of blood T cell repertoires in COVID-19. Sequencing used immunoSEQ multiplex PCR; TCRdb keeps in-frame clones, though not all of them. This table has some 59,000 clones, 85% to 95% appearing once. The material sequenced was peripheral blood. These receptors all come from a man aged 45-60 years with acute or convalescent COVID-19. CDR3s include the opening cysteine and the closing phenylalanine or tryptophan. D genes are given only for firm matches. Size is omitted from some rows. Given values are once, few, many or a class for expanded clones.

14	TRBJ2-5	-	TRBV5-1	-	CASSLAFGSNRQYF	TGCGCCAGCAGCTTGGCTTTCGGTTCGAATCGCCAGTACTTC
13	TRBJ2-1	TRBD2	TRBV25-1	-	CASSVGGNNEQFF	TGTGCCAGCAGTGTCGGGGGGAACAATGAGCAGTTCTTC
13	TRBJ2-5	-	TRBV11-2	-	CASTLPGGETQYF	TGTGCCAGCACTCTCCCCGGGGGAGAGACCCAGTACTTC
16	TRBJ1-2	TRBD1	TRBV5-1	few	CASGTQGGGHLKGYTF	TGCGCCAGCGGTACGCAGGGGGGTGGCCATTTAAAAGGCTACACCTTC
14	TRBJ2-5	TRBD2	TRBV11-3	-	CASSLLAGVETQYF	TGTGCCAGCAGCTTACTAGCGGGAGTAGAGACCCAGTACTTC
13	TRBJ2-1	-	TRBV7-2	-	CASSLGRDNEQFF	TGTGCCAGCAGCTTAGGCAGGGACAATGAGCAGTTCTTC
15	TRBJ2-5	TRBD2	TRBV19	-	CASSITSGGQETQYF	TGTGCCAGTAGTATAACTAGCGGGGGCCAAGAGACCCAGTACTTC
15	TRBJ2-3	-	TRBV6-6	-	CASSLQGTSTDTQYF	TGTGCCAGCAGTTTGCAGGGGACAAGCACAGATACGCAGTATTTT
17	TRBJ2-2	-	TRBV3-1/TRBV3-2	-	CASSQVGSGANTGELFF	TGTGCCAGCAGCCAAGTCGGTAGCGGCGCGAACACCGGGGAGCTGTTTTTT
16	TRBJ1-5	-	TRBV1	-	CTSSQGTGDANQPQHF	TGCACCAGCAGCCAGGGGACAGGGGATGCCAATCAGCCCCAGCATTTT
13	TRBJ1-5	TRBD1	TRBV2	once	CASHGQGFQPQHF	TGTGCCAGCCACGGACAGGGGTTTCAGCCCCAGCATTTT
15	TRBJ1-1	-	TRBV5-4	-	CASSFGSWMNTEAFF	TGTGCCAGCAGCTTTGGTAGCTGGATGAACACTGAAGCTTTCTTT
15	TRBJ1-1	TRBD1	TRBV27	-	CASKSRSSGTVSAFF	TGTGCCAGCAAATCGAGATCCTCAGGGACAGTTTCTGCTTTCTTT
16	TRBJ2-2	TRBD2	TRBV19	-	CASFPSALAGTGELFF	TGTGCCAGTTTCCCGTCGGCACTAGCGGGGACCGGGGAGCTGTTTTTT